This TCR beta chain comes out of a study of radiation and T cells in renal cell carcinoma. Sequencing was performed with immunoSEQ multiplex PCR; in TCRdb, only in-frame clones are kept and a portion is missing. The table has fewer than 9,000 clones, 65% seen once. This clone is medium-sized in the sample. V was trimmed by 4 bases and J by 6 bases, leaving 16 bases between them. The CDR3 spans 15 residues. The germline gives CDR1 MNHNS, CDR2 SASEGT. Specified treatment: treatment-naive control, cytoreductive nephrectomy. Controls included a handful of female and fewer than twelve male donors, resected 2011 to 2014.

This sequence joins TRBV6-1 and TRBJ2-1; no clear D. The sequence derives from a woman in her sixties or seventies with renal cell carcinoma. Material: tumor tissue, obtained from a patient whose treatment was nephrectomy without radiotherapy. The CDR3 coding sequence is TGTGCCAGCAGTGTCGGGCAGTCCACCCTCAATGAGCAGTTCTTC. As protein: CASSVGQSTLNEQFF.